This TCR beta chain was sequenced during a study of tumor and adjacent non-tumor tissue in lung cancer. Study background: There were 11 to 12 adenocarcinoma, a couple of squamous cell carcinoma and 1 small cell lung cancer cases.

The library came from three nested PCR rounds adapted from ARM-PCR protocols. MiXCR, run by TCRdb on the multiplex PCR reads, gives a single entry per CDR3 protein. The profile shows about 80,000 distinct CDR3 sequences, 72% of them singletons. The template was RNA from unsorted bulk tissue. Broader study findings: Top 100 clones took a larger repertoire share in normal lung. TCR diversity was significantly greater in tumor than normal lung tissue.

About this clonotype itself: The antigen is undetermined.

Specimen: lung tumor tissue. The TCR sequence derives from a woman aged 40-49 years with non-small cell lung cancer.

This CDR3 is CASSFPTGGGRETQYF. For the CDR3, the DNA is TGTGCCAGCAGCTTCCCAACGGGCGGGGGCCGCGAGACCCAGTACTTC. The rearrangement joins TRBV11-2 to TRBJ2-5; maybe TRBD2 (7 bases). Deletions cut 3 bases from V and 5 bases from J, with 19 bases between. In germline, CDR1 is SGHAT, CDR2 FQNNGV. The CDR3 totals 16 residues.